The 15 T cell receptor beta chains reported below all come from one sample, sequenced in a study of blood T cell repertoires in COVID-19. The protocol was immunoSEQ multiplex PCR, while the TCRdb copy is restricted to in-frame clones and leaves out a portion. This table holds 300,000 to 450,000 clones, roughly four fifths found once. Material for sequencing was peripheral blood. The receptors derive from a human donor with acute or convalescent COVID-19. The donor label of this sample is uncertain.

CDR3 amino acids: CASSPQGQGLFEQYF. The CDR3 coding sequence is TGTGCCAGCTCACCACAGGGACAGGGATTGTTCGAGCAGTACTTC. The rearrangement links TRBV18 to TRBJ2-7, with 9 bases matching TRBD1. Germline lookup yields CDR1 KGHSH and CDR2 LQKENI. CDR3 size: 15 residues. The V segment lost 1 base and the J segment 6 bases; nucleotides outside the gene matches: 7.

This clone turned up a few times. The rearrangement uses TRBV3-1 (or the pseudogene TRBV3-2) and TRBJ1-1; D is unresolved. CDR1 LGHDT and CDR2 YNNKEL come from the germline V gene (reference sequence). The CDR3 extends over 15 amino acids. V was trimmed by 1 base and J by 0 bases, leaving 9 bases between them. The CDR3 DNA is TGTGCCAGCAGCCAAGTTTATCGTGTGAACACTGAAGCTTTCTTT. Protein product: CASSQVYRVNTEAFF.

This clone was detected once. The chain employs TRBV30 and TRBJ2-1; perhaps TRBD1 as D (6 bases). The CDR3 has 11 residues. Germline CDR1 reads GTSNPN; CDR2 reads SVGIG (reference sequence). With 2 bases removed from V and 11 bases from J, the gap between germline ends came to 10 bases. CDR3 loop: CAWSHTGKQFF. CDR3 DNA: TGTGCCTGGAGTCACACAGGGAAGCAGTTCTTC.

The CDR3 reads CASSEIGLAGVVQFF. Written as DNA, the CDR3 is TGTGCCAGCAGTGAAATCGGACTAGCGGGAGTAGTGCAGTTCTTC. The chain combines TRBV6-1 with TRBJ2-1, with 13 bases lining up with TRBD2. The CDR3 has 15 residues. J lost 12 bases, V lost 2 bases, and 7 bases had no gene match. Germline V gene lookup returns CDR1 MNHNS and CDR2 SASEGT.

This sequence joins TRBV24-1 and TRBJ2-2; tentatively, D is TRBD2 (5 bases). V gave up 5 bases and J gave up 0 bases, with 9 bases separating them. CDR1 is KGHDR and CDR2 is SFDVKD in the germline V gene. This CDR3 is built from 15 residues. Here the CDR3 DNA reads TGTGCCACCAGTGTACCGGGATCGAACACCGGGGAGCTGTTTTTT. It is translated as CATSVPGSNTGELFF.

The gene calls are TRBV7-2 and TRBJ2-2; 9 bases line up with TRBD2. The CDR3 consists of 18 residues. The V and J ends lost 3 bases and 5 bases, in that order; junction bases with no gene match: 13. CDR1 and CDR2 from the germline V gene are SGHTA and FQGNSA. CDR3 protein: CASSFSGLAGPETGELFF. The DNA of the CDR3 is TGTGCCAGCAGCTTCAGCGGGCTAGCGGGACCGGAAACCGGGGAGCTGTTTTTT.

The chain has TRBV5-1 and TRBJ2-2, with D perhaps matching TRBD1 (6 bases). Germline lookup yields CDR1 SGHRS and CDR2 YFSETQ. V was clipped by 0 bases and J by 6 bases, with 15 bases between them. The CDR3 length is 16 residues. The CDR3 nucleotides read TGCGCCAGCAGCTTGGTTCAGGGGCGGGCAGCCGGGGAGCTGTTTTTT. Its translation: CASSLVQGRAAGELFF.

The CDR3 spells CASSFRGNPEQFF. CDR3 in DNA: TGTGCCAGCAGCTTCCGCGGGAATCCTGAGCAGTTCTTC. V and J are TRBV7-9 and TRBJ2-1, with D possibly being TRBD2 (6 bases). Germline values: CDR1 SEHNR, CDR2 FQNEAQ (reference sequence). The germline V and J ends were trimmed by 3 bases and 9 bases, with 12 bases remaining between them. The CDR3 has 13 residues.

The V and J genes are TRBV30 and TRBJ1-3; 7 bases map to TRBD1. The trim removed 1 base at V and 9 bases at J, leaving 6 bases unmatched. This CDR3 has 13 amino acids. CDR1 and CDR2 from the germline V gene are GTSNPN and SVGIG (reference sequence). The CDR3 DNA sequence: TGTGCCTGGAGTGCGACAGGGTATGGCACCATATATTTT. Amino acids: CAWSATGYGTIYF.

The chain joins TRBV18 to TRBJ2-3, with a weak D call TRBD2 (7 bases). The CDR3 spans 13 residues. Germline CDR1 reads KGHSH; CDR2 reads LQKENI. The V and J ends lost 8 bases and 2 bases respectively, with 11 bases between them. CDR3 protein: CASVGGLTDTQYF. The CDR3 nucleotides read TGTGCCAGCGTCGGGGGGCTCACAGATACGCAGTATTTT.

The chain carries TRBV7-9 and TRBJ1-2; D unclear. The CDR3 loop spans 15 amino acids. From germline, CDR1 is SEHNR and CDR2 FQNEAQ (reference sequence). V lost 0 bases, J lost 4 bases, and 12 bases lay in between. The CDR3 DNA is TGTGCCAGCAGCTTAGCCACGCGGAGGTTCTATGGCTACACCTTC. Translation gives CASSLATRRFYGYTF.

This chain links TRBV28 with TRBJ2-3, with D tentatively TRBD1 (6 bases). The length of the CDR3 is 17 residues. Trimming shortened V by 3 bases and J by 6 bases, and 22 bases separated the two germline ends. CDR1 is MDHEN and CDR2 is SYDVKM in the germline V gene. The CDR3 DNA sequence: TGTGCCAGCAGTTTCTTCCTTTGGACAGAAAATTCGGATACGCAGTATTTT. This translates into CASSFFLWTENSDTQYF.

The gene calls are TRBV19 and TRBJ2-5, with 7 positions matching TRBD1. Germline CDR1 reads LNHDA; CDR2 reads SQIVND (reference sequence). This CDR3 is built from 16 residues. The V and J ends lost 3 bases and 4 bases, in that order; junction bases with no gene match: 11. CDR3 sequence: CASSIGVQGVRETQYF. The CDR3 DNA sequence: TGTGCCAGTAGTATTGGCGTTCAGGGGGTAAGAGAGACCCAGTACTTC.

This sequence joins TRBV14 and TRBJ1-1; the D is unclear. The CDR3 totals 13 residues. Looked up from germline, CDR1 is SGHDN and CDR2 is FVKESK. Between the trimmed V and J ends, which lost 3 bases and 0 bases, there was a span of 5 bases. CDR3 loop: CASSQFMNTEAFF. In DNA form, the CDR3 reads TGTGCCAGCAGCCAGTTCATGAACACTGAAGCTTTCTTT.

The chain is built from TRBV2 and TRBJ2-3, with D perhaps matching TRBD2 (5 bases). The CDR3 contains 14 residues. Germline V CDR1 and CDR2: SNHLY, FYNNEI. Trimming pared 4 bases from V and 1 base from J, leaving 9 bases between. Here the CDR3 reads CASSVNGGTDTQYF. The CDR3 bases are TGTGCCAGCAGTGTGAACGGGGGCACAGATACGCAGTATTTT.